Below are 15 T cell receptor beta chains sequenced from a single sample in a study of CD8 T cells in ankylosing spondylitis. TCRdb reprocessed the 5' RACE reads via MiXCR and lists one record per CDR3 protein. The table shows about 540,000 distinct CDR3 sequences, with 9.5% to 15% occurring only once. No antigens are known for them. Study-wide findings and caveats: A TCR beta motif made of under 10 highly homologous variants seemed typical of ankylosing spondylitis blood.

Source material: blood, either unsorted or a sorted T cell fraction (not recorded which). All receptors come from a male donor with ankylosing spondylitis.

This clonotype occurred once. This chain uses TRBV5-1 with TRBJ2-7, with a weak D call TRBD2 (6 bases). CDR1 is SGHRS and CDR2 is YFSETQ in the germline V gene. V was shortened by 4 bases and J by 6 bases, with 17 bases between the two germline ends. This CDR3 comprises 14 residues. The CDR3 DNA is TGCGCCAGCAGCCGAGGGGACTGGGGTGGCGAGCAGTACGTC. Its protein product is CASSRGDWGGEQYV.

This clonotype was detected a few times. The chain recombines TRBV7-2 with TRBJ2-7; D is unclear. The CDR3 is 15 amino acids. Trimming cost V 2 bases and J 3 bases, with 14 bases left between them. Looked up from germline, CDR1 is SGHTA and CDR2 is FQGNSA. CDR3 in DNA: TGTGCCAGCAGCTTATCCTCCAGCGCAGTCTACGAGCAGTACTTC. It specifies CASSLSSSAVYEQYF.

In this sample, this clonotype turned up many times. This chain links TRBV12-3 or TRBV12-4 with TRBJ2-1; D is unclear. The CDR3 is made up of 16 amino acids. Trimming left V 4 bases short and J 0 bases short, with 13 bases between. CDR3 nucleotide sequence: TGTGCCAGCAGTTCAAACCTAGTGGCCTCCTACAATGAGCAGTTCTTC. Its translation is CASSSNLVASYNEQFF.

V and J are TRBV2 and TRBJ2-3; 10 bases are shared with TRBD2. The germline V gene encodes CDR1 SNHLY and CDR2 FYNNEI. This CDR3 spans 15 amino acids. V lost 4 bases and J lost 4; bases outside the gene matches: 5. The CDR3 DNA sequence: TGTGCCAGCAGTGCTTCTAGCGGGAGATCAGATACGCAGTATTTT. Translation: CASSASSGRSDTQYF. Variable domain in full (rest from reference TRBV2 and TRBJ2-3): EPEVTQTPSHQVTQMGQEVILRCVPISNHLYFYWYRQILGQKVEFLVSFYNNEISEKSEIFDDQFSVERPDGSNFTLKIRSTKLEDSAMYFCASSASSGRSDTQYFGPGTRLTVL.

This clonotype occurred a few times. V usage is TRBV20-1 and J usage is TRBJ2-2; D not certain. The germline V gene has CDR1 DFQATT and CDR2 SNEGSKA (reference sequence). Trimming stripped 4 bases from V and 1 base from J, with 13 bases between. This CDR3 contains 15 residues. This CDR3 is CSATSGRGNTGELFF. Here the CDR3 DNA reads TGCAGTGCTACCTCAGGCCGAGGGAACACCGGGGAGCTGTTTTTT.

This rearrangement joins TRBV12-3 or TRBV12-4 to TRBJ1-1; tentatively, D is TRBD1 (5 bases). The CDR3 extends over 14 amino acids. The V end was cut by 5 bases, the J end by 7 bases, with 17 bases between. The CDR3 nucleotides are TGTGCCAGCAGTCCTCCGGGACGGGTGTTTGAAGCTTTCTTT. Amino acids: CASSPPGRVFEAFF.

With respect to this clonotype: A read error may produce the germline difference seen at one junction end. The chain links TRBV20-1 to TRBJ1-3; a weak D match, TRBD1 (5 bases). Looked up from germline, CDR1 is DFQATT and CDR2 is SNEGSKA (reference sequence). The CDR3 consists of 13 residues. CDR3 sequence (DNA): TGCAGTGCTAGACAGGGTACTGGGAACACCATATATTTT. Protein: CSARQGTGNTIYF.

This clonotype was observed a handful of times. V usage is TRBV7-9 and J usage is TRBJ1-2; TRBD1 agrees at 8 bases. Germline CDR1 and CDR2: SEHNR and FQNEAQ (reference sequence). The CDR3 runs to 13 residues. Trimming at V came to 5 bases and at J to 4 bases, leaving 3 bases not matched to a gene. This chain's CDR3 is CASSTTGGYGYTF. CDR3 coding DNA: TGTGCCAGCAGCACCACAGGGGGCTATGGCTACACCTTC.

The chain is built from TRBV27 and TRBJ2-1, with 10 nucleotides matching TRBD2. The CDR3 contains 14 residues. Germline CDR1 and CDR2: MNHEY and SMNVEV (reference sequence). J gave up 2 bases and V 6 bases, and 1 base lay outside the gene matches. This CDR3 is CASRGLATYNEQFF. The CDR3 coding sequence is TGTGCCAGCAGGGGACTAGCGACCTACAATGAGCAGTTCTTC.

The CDR3 DNA follows: TGTGCCAGCAGTGGGATCATGAACACTGAAGCTTTCTTT. It translates to CASSGIMNTEAFF. The chain uses TRBV27 and TRBJ1-1; D call uncertain. V was cut by 5 bases and J by 0 bases, with 7 bases left in between. The CDR3 has 13 residues. Per the germline V gene, CDR1 is MNHEY and CDR2 is SMNVEV (reference sequence).

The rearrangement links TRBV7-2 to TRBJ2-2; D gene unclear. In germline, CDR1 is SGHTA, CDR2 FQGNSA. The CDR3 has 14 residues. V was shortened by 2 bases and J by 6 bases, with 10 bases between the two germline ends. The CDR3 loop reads CASSLSFEAGELFF. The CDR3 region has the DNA TGTGCCAGCAGCTTAAGTTTTGAGGCCGGGGAGCTGTTTTTT.

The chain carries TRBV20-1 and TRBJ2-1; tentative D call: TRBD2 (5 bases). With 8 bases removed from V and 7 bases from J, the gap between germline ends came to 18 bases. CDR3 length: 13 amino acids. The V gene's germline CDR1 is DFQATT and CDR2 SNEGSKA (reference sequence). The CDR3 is CSTTAGRINEQFF. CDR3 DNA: TGCAGTACTACCGCGGGTAGAATTAATGAGCAGTTCTTC.

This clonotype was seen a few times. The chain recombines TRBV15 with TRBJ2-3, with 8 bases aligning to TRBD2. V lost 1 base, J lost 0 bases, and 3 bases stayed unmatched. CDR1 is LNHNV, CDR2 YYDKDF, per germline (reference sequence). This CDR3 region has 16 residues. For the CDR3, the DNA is TGTGCCACCAGCAGAGTGGGCGGGAGGAGCACAGATACGCAGTATTTT. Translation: CATSRVGGRSTDTQYF.

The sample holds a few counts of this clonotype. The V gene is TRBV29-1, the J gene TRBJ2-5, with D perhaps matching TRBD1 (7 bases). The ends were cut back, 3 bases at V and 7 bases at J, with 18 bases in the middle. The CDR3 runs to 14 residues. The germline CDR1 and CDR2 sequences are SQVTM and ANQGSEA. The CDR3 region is CSVDGGAGQPTQYF. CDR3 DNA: TGCAGCGTTGATGGGGGTGCGGGACAGCCGACCCAGTACTTC.

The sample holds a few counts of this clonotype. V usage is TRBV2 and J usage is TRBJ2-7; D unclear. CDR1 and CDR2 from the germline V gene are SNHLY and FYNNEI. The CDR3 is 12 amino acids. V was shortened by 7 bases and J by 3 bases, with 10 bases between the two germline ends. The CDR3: CASILRSYEQYF. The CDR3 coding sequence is TGTGCCAGCATCCTGAGGAGCTACGAGCAGTACTTC. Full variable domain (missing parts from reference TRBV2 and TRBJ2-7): EPEVTQTPSHQVTQMGQEVILRCVPISNHLYFYWYRQILGQKVEFLVSFYNNEISEKSEIFDDQFSVERPDGSNFTLKIRSTKLEDSAMYFCASILRSYEQYFGPGTRLTVT.